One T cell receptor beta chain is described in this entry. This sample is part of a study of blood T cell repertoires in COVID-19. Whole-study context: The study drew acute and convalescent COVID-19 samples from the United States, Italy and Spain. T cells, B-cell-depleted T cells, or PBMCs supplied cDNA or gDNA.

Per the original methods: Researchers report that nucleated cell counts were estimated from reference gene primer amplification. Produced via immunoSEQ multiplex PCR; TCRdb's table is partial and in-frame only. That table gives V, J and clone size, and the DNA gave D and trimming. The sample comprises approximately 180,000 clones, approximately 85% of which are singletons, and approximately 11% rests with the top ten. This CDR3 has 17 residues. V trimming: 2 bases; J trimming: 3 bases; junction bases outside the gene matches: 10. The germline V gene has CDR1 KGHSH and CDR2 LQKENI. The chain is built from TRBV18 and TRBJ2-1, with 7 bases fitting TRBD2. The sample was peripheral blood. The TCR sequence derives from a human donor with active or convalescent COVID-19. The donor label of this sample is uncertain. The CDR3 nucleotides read TGTGCCAGCTCACCAGGGGCGGGCGGGGGAAACTACAATGAGCAGTTCTTC. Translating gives CASSPGAGGGNYNEQFF.